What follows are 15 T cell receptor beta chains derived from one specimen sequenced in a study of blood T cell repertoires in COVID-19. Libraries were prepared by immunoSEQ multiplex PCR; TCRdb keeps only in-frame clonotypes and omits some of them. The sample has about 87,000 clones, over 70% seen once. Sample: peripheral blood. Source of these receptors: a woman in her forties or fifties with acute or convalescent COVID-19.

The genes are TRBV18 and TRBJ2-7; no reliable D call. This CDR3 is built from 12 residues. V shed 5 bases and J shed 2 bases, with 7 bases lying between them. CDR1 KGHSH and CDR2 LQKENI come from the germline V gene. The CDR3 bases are TGTGCCAGCTCATCGCAGGCCTACGAGCAGTACTTC. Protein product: CASSSQAYEQYF.

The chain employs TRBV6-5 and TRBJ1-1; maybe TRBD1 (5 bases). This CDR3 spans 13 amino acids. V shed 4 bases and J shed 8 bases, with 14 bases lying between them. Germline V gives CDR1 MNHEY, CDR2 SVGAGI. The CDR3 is CASSWGEGVEAFF. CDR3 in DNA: TGTGCCAGCAGTTGGGGGGAGGGAGTGGAAGCTTTCTTT.

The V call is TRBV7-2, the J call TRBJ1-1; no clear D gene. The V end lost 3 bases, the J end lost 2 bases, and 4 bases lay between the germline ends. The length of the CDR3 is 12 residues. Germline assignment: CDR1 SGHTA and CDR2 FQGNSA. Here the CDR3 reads CASSFYNTEAFF. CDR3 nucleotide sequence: TGTGCCAGCAGCTTCTATAACACTGAAGCTTTCTTT.

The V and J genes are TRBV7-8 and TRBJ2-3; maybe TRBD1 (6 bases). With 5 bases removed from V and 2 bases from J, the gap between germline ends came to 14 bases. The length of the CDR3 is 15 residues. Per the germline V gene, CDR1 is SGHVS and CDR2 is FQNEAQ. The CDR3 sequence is CASSRDRRNTDTQYF. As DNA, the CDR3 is TGTGCCAGCAGCCGCGACAGGAGGAACACAGATACGCAGTATTTT.

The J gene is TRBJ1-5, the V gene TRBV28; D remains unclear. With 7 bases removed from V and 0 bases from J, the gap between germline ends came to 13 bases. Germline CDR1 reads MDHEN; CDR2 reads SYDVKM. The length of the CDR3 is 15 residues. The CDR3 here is CASKWAATSNQPQHF. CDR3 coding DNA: TGTGCCAGCAAGTGGGCAGCAACTAGCAATCAGCCCCAGCATTTT. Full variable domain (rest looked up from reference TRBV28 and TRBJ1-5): DVKVTQSSRYLVKRTGEKVFLECVQDMDHENMFWYRQDPGLGLRLIYFSYDVKMKEKGDIPEGYSVSREKKERFSLILESASTNQTSMYLCASKWAATSNQPQHFGDGTRLSIL.

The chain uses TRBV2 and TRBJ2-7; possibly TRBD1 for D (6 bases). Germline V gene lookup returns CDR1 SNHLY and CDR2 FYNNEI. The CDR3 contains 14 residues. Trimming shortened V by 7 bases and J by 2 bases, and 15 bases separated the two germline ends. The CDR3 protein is CASTTDRDAYEQYF. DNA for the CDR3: TGTGCCAGCACCACGGACAGAGATGCCTACGAGCAGTACTTC. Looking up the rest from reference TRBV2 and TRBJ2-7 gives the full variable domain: EPEVTQTPSHQVTQMGQEVILRCVPISNHLYFYWYRQILGQKVEFLVSFYNNEISEKSEIFDDQFSVERPDGSNFTLKIRSTKLEDSAMYFCASTTDRDAYEQYFGPGTRLTVT.

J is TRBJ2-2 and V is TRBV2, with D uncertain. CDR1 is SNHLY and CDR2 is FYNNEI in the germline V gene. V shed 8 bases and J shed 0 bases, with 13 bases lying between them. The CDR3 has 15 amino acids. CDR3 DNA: TGTGCCAGCGTTGCCAGGCCAGCGAACACCGGGGAGCTGTTTTTT. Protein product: CASVARPANTGELFF.

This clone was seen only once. The CDR3 reads CASSPGFVPYEQYF. The CDR3 DNA sequence: TGTGCCAGTAGTCCGGGGTTCGTGCCCTACGAGCAGTACTTC. J is TRBJ2-7 and V is TRBV19; possible D gene TRBD2, 5 bases. CDR1 is LNHDA, CDR2 SQIVND, per germline (reference sequence). The CDR3 spans 14 residues. V was cut by 5 bases and J by 2 bases, with 13 bases left in between.

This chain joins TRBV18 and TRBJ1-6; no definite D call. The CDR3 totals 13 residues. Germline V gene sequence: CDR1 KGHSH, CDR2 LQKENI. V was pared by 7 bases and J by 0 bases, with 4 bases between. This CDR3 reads CASYSSYNSPLHF. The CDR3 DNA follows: TGTGCCAGCTACAGCTCCTATAATTCACCCCTCCACTTT.

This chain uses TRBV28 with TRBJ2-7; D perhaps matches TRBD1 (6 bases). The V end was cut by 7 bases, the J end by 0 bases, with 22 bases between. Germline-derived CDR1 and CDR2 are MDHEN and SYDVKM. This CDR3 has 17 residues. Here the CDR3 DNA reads TGTGCCAGCACCTCACGAGGGGGACATGTGAGCTCCTACGAGCAGTACTTC. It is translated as CASTSRGGHVSSYEQYF.

The CDR3 DNA is TGTGCCAGCAGCCTTACTAGCGGGGGAACCGCCAATGAGCAGTTCTTC. This translates into CASSLTSGGTANEQFF. The rearrangement uses TRBV11-1 and TRBJ2-1; TRBD2 matches at 11 bases. Germline CDR1 and CDR2: SGHAT and FQDESV (reference sequence). V was clipped by 5 bases and J by 6 bases; unmatched bases: 9. The length of the CDR3 is 16 residues.

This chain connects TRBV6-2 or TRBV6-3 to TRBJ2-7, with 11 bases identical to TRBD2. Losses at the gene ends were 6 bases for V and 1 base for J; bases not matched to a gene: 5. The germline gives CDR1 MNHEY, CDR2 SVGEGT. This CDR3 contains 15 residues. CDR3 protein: CASRPSGGPSYEQYF. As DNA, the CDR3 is TGTGCCAGCAGGCCTAGCGGGGGGCCTTCCTACGAGCAGTACTTC.

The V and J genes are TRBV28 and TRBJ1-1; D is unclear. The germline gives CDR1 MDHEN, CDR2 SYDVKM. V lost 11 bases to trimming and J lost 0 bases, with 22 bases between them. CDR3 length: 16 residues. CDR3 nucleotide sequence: TGTGCCGCCCGGTCGGCGGGAGGGCAGGTGAACACTGAAGCTTTCTTT. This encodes CAARSAGGQVNTEAFF.

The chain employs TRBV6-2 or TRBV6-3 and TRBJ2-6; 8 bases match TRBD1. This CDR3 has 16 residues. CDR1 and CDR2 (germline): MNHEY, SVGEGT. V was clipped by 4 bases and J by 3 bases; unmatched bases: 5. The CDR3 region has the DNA TGTGCCAGCAGTTTTTCCGGGACAGGTGGGGCCAACGTCCTGACTTTC. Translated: CASSFSGTGGANVLTF.

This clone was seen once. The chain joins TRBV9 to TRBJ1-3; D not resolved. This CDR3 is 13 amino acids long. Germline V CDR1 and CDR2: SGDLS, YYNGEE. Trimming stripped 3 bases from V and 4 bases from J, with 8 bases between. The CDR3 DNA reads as TGTGCCAGCAGCGCAGAGGGAGGAAACACCATATATTTT. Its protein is CASSAEGGNTIYF. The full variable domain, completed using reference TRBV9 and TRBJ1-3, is DSGVTQTPKHLITATGQRVTLRCSPRSGDLSVYWYQQSLDQGLQFLIQYYNGEERAKGNILERFSAQQFPDLHSELNLSSLELGDSALYFCASSAEGGNTIYFGEGSWLTVV.